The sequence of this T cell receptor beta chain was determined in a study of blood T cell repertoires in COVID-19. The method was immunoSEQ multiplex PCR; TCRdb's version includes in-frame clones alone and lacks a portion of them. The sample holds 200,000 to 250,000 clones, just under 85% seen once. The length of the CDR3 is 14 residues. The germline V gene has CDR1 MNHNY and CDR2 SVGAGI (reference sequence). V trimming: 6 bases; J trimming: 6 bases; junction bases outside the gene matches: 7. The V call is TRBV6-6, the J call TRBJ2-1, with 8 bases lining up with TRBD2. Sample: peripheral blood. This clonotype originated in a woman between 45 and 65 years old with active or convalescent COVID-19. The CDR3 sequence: CASSNSGGGNEQFF. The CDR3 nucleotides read TGTGCCAGCAGCAACAGCGGGGGTGGCAATGAGCAGTTCTTC.